The sequence of this T cell receptor beta chain was determined in a study of beta chain features in type 1 diabetes. Study conclusions and caveats: Patients with Type 1 diabetes showed moderately but significantly shorter TCRB CDR3s in all four CD4+ subsets.

Expressed TCRB transcripts were sequenced after all isolated RNA was converted to cDNA. Clones were sequenced by immunoSEQ multiplex PCR, and TCRdb holds only the in-frame ones, with some missing. The sample contains over 200,000 clones, approximately 10% of which appear only once. Worth noting for this clone: The antigen remains unidentified.

The receptor was isolated from a man between 25 and 39 years old with type 1 diabetes. The sample consisted of naive CD4+ T cells from blood.

The CDR3 DNA reads as TGTGCCAGCAGCTCGCAGGGGACAGCGAACACTGAAGCTTTCTTT. Its translation is CASSSQGTANTEAFF. The V gene is TRBV7-9, the J gene TRBJ1-1; TRBD1 matches 7 bases. Germline lookup yields CDR1 SEHNR and CDR2 FQNEAQ (reference sequence). This CDR3 contains 15 residues. V shed 4 bases, J shed 1 base, and the junction held 6 bases outside the gene matches.